The following is a T cell receptor beta chain sequence with its context. This clone came up once. Its antigen is still unknown. It has no much larger one-base neighbor in the sample; base qualities were not kept. The sample originates from a study of T cell responses to AZD1222 COVID-19 vaccine (dated by TCRdb to the early 2020s). The study in broad terms: AZD1222 recipients whose second dose came at about 4 weeks and those whose second dose came at about 12 weeks were combined into one group, since spike-specific TCR depth and breadth did not differ between the two schedules. TCR sequencing was performed for about 240 trial participants, of whom about 200 were given two doses of AZD1222 and around 25 were given two doses of MenACWY control vaccine. Enrollment into the trials was organized by age into subgroups of 18-55, 56-69 and 70-plus years, and those subgroups contained roughly 150, 30 and 60 TCR-sequenced participants, respectively. Overall study results and their limits: CD4 TCRs associated with the vaccine covered the entire spike protein, and the dominant responses were in regions 160-218 and 743-854. Participants were mostly white British and included more females than males, and it was suggested by the authors that clonal diversity may have been underestimated. Nearly half of unique spike-specific TCRs reportedly recognized epitopes outside regions mutated in the B.1.351 and B.1.1.7 variants. Conclusions about previously exposed vaccinees are limited because only a handful of AZD1222 recipients were SARS-CoV-2 seropositive at baseline. After two AZD1222 doses, both the breadth and the depth of spike-specific TCRs were significantly higher than at day 0 and than in MenACWY recipients. No day 14 peak-response samples were available, so repertoires were characterized only after the peak T cell response. The 56-69-year group was small, and its depth increase did not reach significance, likely because of low power.

Trimming at the junction amounts to 3 bases on V and 0 bases on J, and the germline ends lie 4 bases apart. Taken from the germline V gene, the CDR1 and CDR2 loops are SGHNT and YENEEA. The CDR3, cysteine through phenylalanine, is 13 amino acids long. Only the CDR3 part of the read is kept: 39 bases, read in frame from the first base. Per the publication, the time point label means: baseline before first vaccination. Vaccinee samples were obtained from the UK trials COV001 and COV002, which included a single-blind randomized controlled phase 2/3 trial of AZD1222 (ChAdOx1 nCoV-19) in healthy adults. Trial participant PBMC samples were collected at day 0 and day 28 after the second dose for TCRbeta chain sequencing. The CDR3 regions of human TCRbeta chains were analyzed by immunosequencing. In the paper's pipeline: TCRs in the repertoires were compared against a reference library of SARS-CoV-2-specific TCRs that had been generated with the MIRA antigen-specificity platform. Breadth meant the fraction of unique TCRs that were SARS-CoV-2-associated, whereas depth meant the fraction of total T cells that were SARS-CoV-2-associated. Using the MIRA data, each spike-specific TCR was mapped to the spike region that the TCR reacts to and placed in a CD4 or CD8 class. Log10-transformed breadth and depth values were compared by one-way ANOVA with Sidak's multiple comparisons tests. This immuneACCESS table, as held by TCRdb, lists in-frame sequences with V and J called but not all clones. Of the missing ones, under half trace to an unresolved V gene in checked studies; the others have no known cause. The V and J calls and the clone size are those of that table, but D and trimming were determined from the DNA. The sample table shows 150,000 to 200,000 clones, and 88% are seen once. The ten top clones hold approximately 5.7% of the sample.

The sequence is built from TRBV11-3 and TRBJ2-3; no confident D gene assignment can be made. The receptor was derived from an adult in good health. Sequences were derived from peripheral blood, sampled on day 0 of AZD1222 vaccination. The CDR3 in this case is CASSLASTDTQYF. In nucleotides, the sequence is TGTGCCAGCAGCTTGGCTAGCACAGATACGCAGTATTTT.